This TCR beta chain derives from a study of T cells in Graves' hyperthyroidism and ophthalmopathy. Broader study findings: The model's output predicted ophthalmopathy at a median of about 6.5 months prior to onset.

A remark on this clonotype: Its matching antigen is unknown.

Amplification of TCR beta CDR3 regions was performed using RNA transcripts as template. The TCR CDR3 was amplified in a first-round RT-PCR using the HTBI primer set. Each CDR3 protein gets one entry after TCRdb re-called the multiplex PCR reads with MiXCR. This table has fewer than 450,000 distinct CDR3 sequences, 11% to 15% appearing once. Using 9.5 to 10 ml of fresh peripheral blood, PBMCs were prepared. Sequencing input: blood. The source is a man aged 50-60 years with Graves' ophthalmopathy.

This CDR3 is CASSGGDSYNEQFF. The CDR3 DNA reads TGTGCCAGCAGCGGGGGAGATTCCTACAATGAGCAGTTCTTC. The rearrangement links TRBV11-2 to TRBJ2-1; D is tentatively TRBD1 or TRBD2 (5 bases each). This CDR3 comprises 14 residues. Trimming shortened V by 5 bases and J by 1 base, and 9 bases separated the two germline ends. Germline V gene lookup returns CDR1 SGHAT and CDR2 FQNNGV.